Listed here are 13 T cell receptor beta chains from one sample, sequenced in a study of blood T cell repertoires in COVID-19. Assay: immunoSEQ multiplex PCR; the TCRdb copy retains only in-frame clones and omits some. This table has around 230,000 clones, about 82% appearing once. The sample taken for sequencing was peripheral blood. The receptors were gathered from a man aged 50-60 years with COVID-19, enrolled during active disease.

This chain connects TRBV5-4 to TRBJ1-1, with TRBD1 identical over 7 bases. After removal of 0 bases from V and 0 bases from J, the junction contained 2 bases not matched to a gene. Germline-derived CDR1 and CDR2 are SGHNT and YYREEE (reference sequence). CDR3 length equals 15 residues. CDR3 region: CASSLVGTVNTEAFF. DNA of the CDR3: TGTGCCAGCAGCTTGGTTGGGACAGTGAACACTGAAGCTTTCTTT.

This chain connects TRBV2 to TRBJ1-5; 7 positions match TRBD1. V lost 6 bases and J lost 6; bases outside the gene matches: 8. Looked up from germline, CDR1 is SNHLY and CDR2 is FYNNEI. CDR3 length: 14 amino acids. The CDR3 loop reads CASSVQGFGQPQHF. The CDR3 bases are TGTGCCAGCAGCGTACAGGGGTTCGGTCAGCCCCAGCATTTT.

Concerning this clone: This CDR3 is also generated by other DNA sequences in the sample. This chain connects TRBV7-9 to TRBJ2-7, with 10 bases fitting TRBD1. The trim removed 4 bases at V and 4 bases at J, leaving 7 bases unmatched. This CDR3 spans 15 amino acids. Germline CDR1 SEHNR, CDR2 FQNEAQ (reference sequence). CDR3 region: CASSSPRDRGYEQYF. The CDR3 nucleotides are TGTGCCAGCAGCTCCCCACGGGACAGGGGTTACGAGCAGTACTTC.

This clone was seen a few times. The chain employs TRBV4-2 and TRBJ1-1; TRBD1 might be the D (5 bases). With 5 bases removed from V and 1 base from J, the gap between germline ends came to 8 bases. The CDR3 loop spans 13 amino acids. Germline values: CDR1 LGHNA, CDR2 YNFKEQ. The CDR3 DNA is TGTGCCAGCAGCATCGGACAGAACACTGAAGCTTTCTTT. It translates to CASSIGQNTEAFF.

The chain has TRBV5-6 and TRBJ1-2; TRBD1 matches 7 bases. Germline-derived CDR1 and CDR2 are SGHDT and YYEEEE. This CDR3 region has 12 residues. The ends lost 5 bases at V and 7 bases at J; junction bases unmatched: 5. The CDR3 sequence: CASRLTGPGYTF. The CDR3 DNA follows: TGTGCCAGCAGGCTGACAGGGCCTGGCTACACCTTC.

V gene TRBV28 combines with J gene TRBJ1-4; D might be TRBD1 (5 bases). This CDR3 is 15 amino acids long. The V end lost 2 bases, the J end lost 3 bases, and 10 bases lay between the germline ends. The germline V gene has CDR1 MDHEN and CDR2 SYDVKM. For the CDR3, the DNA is TGTGCCAGCAGTTTAGTGGGGGGTCCTAATGAAAAACTGTTTTTT. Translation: CASSLVGGPNEKLFF.

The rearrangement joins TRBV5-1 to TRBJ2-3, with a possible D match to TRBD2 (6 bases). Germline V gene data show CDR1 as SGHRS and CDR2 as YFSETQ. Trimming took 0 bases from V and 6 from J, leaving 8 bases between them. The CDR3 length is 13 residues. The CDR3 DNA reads TGCGCCAGCAGCTTGGTGGGGGGTGATACGCAGTATTTT. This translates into CASSLVGGDTQYF.

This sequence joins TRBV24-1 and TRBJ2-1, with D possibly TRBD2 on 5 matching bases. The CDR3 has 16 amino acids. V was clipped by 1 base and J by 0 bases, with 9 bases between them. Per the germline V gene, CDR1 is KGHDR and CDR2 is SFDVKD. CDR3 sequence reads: CATSDFGGNSYNEQFF. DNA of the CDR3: TGTGCCACCAGTGATTTCGGAGGTAACTCCTACAATGAGCAGTTCTTC.

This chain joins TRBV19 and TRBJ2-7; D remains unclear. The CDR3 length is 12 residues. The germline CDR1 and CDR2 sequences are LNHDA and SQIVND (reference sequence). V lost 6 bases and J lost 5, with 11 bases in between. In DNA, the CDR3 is TGTGCCAGTAGCGATGGTCGGGACGAGCAGTACTTC. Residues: CASSDGRDEQYF.

The CDR3 here is CATSDATGAGETQYF. The CDR3 DNA sequence: TGTGCCACCAGTGATGCGACAGGGGCAGGGGAGACCCAGTACTTC. The V call is TRBV24-1, the J call TRBJ2-5; 8 nucleotides agree with TRBD1. CDR1 and CDR2 from the germline V gene are KGHDR and SFDVKD. V lost 3 bases to trimming and J lost 5 bases; unmatched junction nucleotides: 7. The length of the CDR3 is 15 residues.

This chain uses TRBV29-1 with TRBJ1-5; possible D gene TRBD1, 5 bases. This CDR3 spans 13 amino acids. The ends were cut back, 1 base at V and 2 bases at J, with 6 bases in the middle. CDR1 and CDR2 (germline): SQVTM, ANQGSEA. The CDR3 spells CSVEGGGNQPQHF. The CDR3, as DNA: TGCAGCGTTGAAGGGGGGGGCAATCAGCCCCAGCATTTT.

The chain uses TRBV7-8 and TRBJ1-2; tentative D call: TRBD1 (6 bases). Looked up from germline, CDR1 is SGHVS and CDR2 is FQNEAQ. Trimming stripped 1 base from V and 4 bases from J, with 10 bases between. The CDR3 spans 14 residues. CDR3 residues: CASSLGDRSYGYTF. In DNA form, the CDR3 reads TGTGCCAGCAGCTTAGGAGACAGGAGCTATGGCTACACCTTC.

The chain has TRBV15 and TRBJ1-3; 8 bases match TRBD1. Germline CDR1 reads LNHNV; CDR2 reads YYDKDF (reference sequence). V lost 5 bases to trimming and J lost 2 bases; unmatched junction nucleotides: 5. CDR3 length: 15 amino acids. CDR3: CATSSTGVPGNTIYF. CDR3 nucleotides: TGTGCCACCAGCTCGACAGGGGTTCCTGGAAACACCATATATTTT.